The present TCR beta chain was sequenced within a study of post-analysis software for immune sequencing data. Background on the study: Several disease courses (relapsing-remitting, secondary progressive and progressive-relapsing) of multiple sclerosis were included.

Included in the TCR beta cDNA libraries were unique molecular identifiers. TCRdb processed the PCR reads anew with MiXCR; each CDR3 protein has one entry. Of more than 350,000 distinct CDR3 sequences in the sample, approximately 42% were seen once. Findings and limits, study-wide: Controls had lower frequencies than patients of five or six TRBV segments, which included TRBV5-6, TRBV5-1 and TRBV20-1.

Unmatched junction bases numbered 3, after V lost 6 bases and J lost 1 base. CDR3 length: 14 residues. The germline CDR1 and CDR2 sequences are MDHEN and SYDVKM. As regards this clonotype: Its specificity is not known.

The source of this sequence is a girl aged 2-10 years with multiple sclerosis. The material sequenced was blood. The chain uses TRBV28 and TRBJ2-7; TRBD1 matches 10 bases. The CDR3 loop reads CASRGQGTSYEQYF. In DNA form, the CDR3 reads TGTGCCAGCAGGGGACAGGGGACTTCCTACGAGCAGTACTTC.